This TCR beta chain was sequenced for a study of shared clonotypes between healthy human individuals. Worth noting for this clone: Distinct nucleotide sequences in the sample also encode this CDR3.

It was into CD45RA+ naive and CD45RA-negative memory subsets that the CD4+ cells were split. The V segment lost 4 bases and the J segment 4 bases; nucleotides outside the gene matches: 6. Germline loops: CDR1 SGHRS, CDR2 YFSETQ. This CDR3 has 15 residues. The protocol was immunoSEQ multiplex PCR, while the TCRdb copy is restricted to in-frame clones and leaves out a portion. The top ten hold about 0.38% of the sample, which has about 2.4 million clones, over 85% seen once. The chain employs TRBV5-1 and TRBJ2-1, with TRBD2 identical over 9 bases. This receptor was taken from a man younger than 30 in good health. Some clones in this sample may be carry-over from other donors' samples. The sample taken for sequencing was naive CD4+ T cells from PBMCs. Subset noted: CD45RA+ positively selected. The CDR3 region is CASSRGTSSYNEQFF. The CDR3, as DNA: TGCGCCAGCAGCCGCGGGACTAGCTCTTACAATGAGCAGTTCTTC.